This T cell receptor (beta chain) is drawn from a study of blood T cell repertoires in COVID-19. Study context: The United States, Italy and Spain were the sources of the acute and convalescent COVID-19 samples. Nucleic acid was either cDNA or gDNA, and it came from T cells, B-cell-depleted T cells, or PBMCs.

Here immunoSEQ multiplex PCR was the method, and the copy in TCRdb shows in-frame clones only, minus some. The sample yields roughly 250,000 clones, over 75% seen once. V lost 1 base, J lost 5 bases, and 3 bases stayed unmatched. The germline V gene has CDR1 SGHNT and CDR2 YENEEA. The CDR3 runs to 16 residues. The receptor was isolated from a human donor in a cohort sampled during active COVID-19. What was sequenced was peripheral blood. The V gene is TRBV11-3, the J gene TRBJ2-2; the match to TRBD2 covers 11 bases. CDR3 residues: CASSLVLAGDTGELFF. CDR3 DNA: TGTGCCAGCAGCTTAGTACTAGCGGGGGATACCGGGGAGCTGTTTTTT.